These 24 T cell receptor beta chains originate from one sample sequenced in a study of blood T cell repertoires in COVID-19. This table comes from immunoSEQ multiplex PCR, and its TCRdb copy is limited to in-frame clones, with some not included. The sample includes approximately 140,000 clones, roughly 83% seen only once; the top ten take roughly 17%. The specimen sequenced was peripheral blood. Receptors were obtained from a woman of 80 years or more with acute or convalescent COVID-19.

The chain couples TRBV11-3 to TRBJ2-3; 8 bases align to TRBD2. The CDR3 has 16 residues. Trimming at V came to 1 base and at J to 2 bases, leaving 5 bases not matched to a gene. Germline V CDR1 and CDR2: SGHNT, YENEEA. CDR3 coding DNA: TGTGCCAGCAGCTTAGGCCGAGCGGGGGACACAGATACGCAGTATTTT. As protein: CASSLGRAGDTDTQYF.

This clone was counted only a few times. V is TRBV7-6 and J is TRBJ2-3; D ambiguous. V lost 0 bases to trimming and J lost 3 bases, with 7 bases between them. This CDR3 has 14 amino acids. Germline-derived CDR1 and CDR2 are SGHVS and FNYEAQ. This CDR3 is CASSLARLTDTQYF. The DNA for the CDR3 is TGTGCCAGCAGCTTAGCGCGGTTGACAGATACGCAGTATTTT.

This chain's CDR3 is CASSKGRTSGGYQETQYF. CDR3 DNA: TGTGCCAGCAGCAAAGGAAGGACTAGCGGGGGGTACCAAGAGACCCAGTACTTC. This sequence joins TRBV21-1 and TRBJ2-5; whether TRBD2, the table's D call, matches the DNA was not checked. TRBV21-1 is marked as a pseudogene. This CDR3 spans 18 amino acids.

This clone was seen once. This chain links TRBV7-8 with TRBJ1-6; no firm D call. This CDR3 spans 14 amino acids. V lost 3 bases to trimming and J lost 5 bases, with 8 bases between them. Germline lookup yields CDR1 SGHVS and CDR2 FQNEAQ. The CDR3 region has the DNA TGTGCCAGCAGCTTCCGGGGTAATAATTCACCCCTCCACTTT. It specifies CASSFRGNNSPLHF.

The V call is TRBV6-5, the J call TRBJ1-1; D unresolved. This CDR3 has 14 residues. Trimming left V 6 bases short and J 0 bases short, with 11 bases between. The germline V gene encodes CDR1 MNHEY and CDR2 SVGAGI. CDR3 bases: TGTGCCAGCAGGAACTCGGGGATGAACACTGAAGCTTTCTTT. Translated: CASRNSGMNTEAFF.

The chain combines TRBV9 with TRBJ2-3; 8 nucleotides line up with TRBD1. CDR1 SGDLS and CDR2 YYNGEE come from the germline V gene. Trimming cost V 4 bases and J 4 bases; bases outside gene matches: 8. The CDR3 consists of 15 residues. The CDR3 DNA is TGTGCCAGCAGCCCCCTCGGACAGGGCGCAGATACGCAGTATTTT. It encodes CASSPLGQGADTQYF.

Only one count was recorded for this clone. The chain uses TRBV25-1 and TRBJ1-2, with TRBD1 as a possible D gene (6 bases). This CDR3 has 14 amino acids. Trimming pared 3 bases from V and 8 bases from J, leaving 16 bases between. Germline CDR1 is MGHDK and CDR2 is SYGVNS. For the CDR3, the DNA is TGTGCCAGCAGTGAGTCCGGGACAAAGCACGGCTACACCTTC. Its protein product is CASSESGTKHGYTF.

The chain employs TRBV12-3 or TRBV12-4 and TRBJ2-5; 8 bases line up with TRBD1. The length of the CDR3 is 13 residues. Trimming at V came to 6 bases and at J to 5 bases, leaving 5 bases not matched to a gene. The CDR3 nucleotides are TGTGCCAGCAGGGCAGGGGGCAGGGAGACCCAGTACTTC. It encodes CASRAGGRETQYF.

V usage is TRBV6-2 or TRBV6-3 and J usage is TRBJ1-1; D is unresolved. The CDR3 spans 12 residues. Trimming removed 2 bases from V and 10 bases from J, with 11 bases in between. CDR1 and CDR2 (germline): MNHEY, SVGEGT. This CDR3 reads CASSYAGLVAFF. The CDR3 DNA reads as TGTGCCAGCAGTTACGCTGGGCTCGTAGCTTTCTTT.

This chain uses TRBV18 with TRBJ2-3, with TRBD1 as a possible D gene (7 bases). V lost 5 bases, J lost 0 bases, and 12 bases lay in between. The CDR3 is made up of 15 amino acids. Germline values: CDR1 KGHSH, CDR2 LQKENI. The chain's CDR3 is CASSAGQRSTDTQYF. CDR3 DNA: TGTGCCAGCTCAGCGGGACAGAGAAGCACAGATACGCAGTATTTT.

The chain is built from TRBV4-1 and TRBJ1-1; D is perhaps TRBD1 (6 bases). The germline V and J ends were trimmed by 6 bases and 2 bases, with 16 bases remaining between them. CDR1 is MGHRA, CDR2 YSYEKL, per germline. The CDR3 contains 15 residues. The CDR3, as DNA: TGCGCCAGCAGTTACGTACAGGGAAGAAACACTGAAGCTTTCTTT. It specifies CASSYVQGRNTEAFF.

This clone came up once. J is TRBJ2-5 and V is TRBV2; D might be TRBD2 (6 bases). There are 14 residues in the CDR3. With 6 bases removed from V and 0 bases from J, the gap between germline ends came to 11 bases. From germline, CDR1 is SNHLY and CDR2 FYNNEI. The CDR3 loop is CASRDSGYQETQYF. CDR3 coding DNA: TGTGCCAGCAGAGATAGCGGTTACCAAGAGACCCAGTACTTC. Full variable domain (remainder filled in from reference TRBV2 and TRBJ2-5): EPEVTQTPSHQVTQMGQEVILRCVPISNHLYFYWYRQILGQKVEFLVSFYNNEISEKSEIFDDQFSVERPDGSNFTLKIRSTKLEDSAMYFCASRDSGYQETQYFGPGTRLLVL.

This clone was seen only a few times. The chain has TRBV4-1 and TRBJ1-2; D not certain. The CDR3 is 13 amino acids. CDR1 and CDR2 from the germline V gene are MGHRA and YSYEKL. Between the trimmed V and J ends, which lost 3 bases and 8 bases, there was a span of 13 bases. The CDR3 DNA reads TGCGCCAGCAGCCATCCCCGACAAAGCGGCTACACCTTC. It encodes CASSHPRQSGYTF.

This clone has more than one count but fewer than ten. V is TRBV3-1 (or the pseudogene TRBV3-2) and J is TRBJ2-4, with TRBD1 matching 8 bases. CDR3 length: 15 residues. The germline V gene encodes CDR1 LGHDT and CDR2 YNNKEL (reference sequence). The junction had 5 bases not matched to a gene; V was cut back by 6 bases and J by 1 base. This CDR3 is CASRAGGAAKNIQYF. CDR3 in DNA: TGTGCCAGCAGGGCAGGGGGCGCGGCCAAAAACATTCAGTACTTC.

The rearrangement uses TRBV30 and TRBJ1-2, with 7 positions matching TRBD1. The ends lost 2 bases at V and 4 bases at J; junction bases unmatched: 7. The CDR3 contains 14 residues. The V gene's germline CDR1 is GTSNPN and CDR2 SVGIG (reference sequence). The DNA of the CDR3 is TGTGCCTGGAGTAAGGGGACAGCCTTCTATGGCTACACCTTC. Amino acids: CAWSKGTAFYGYTF. The full variable domain, in which reference TRBV30 and TRBJ1-2 provide the parts outside the CDR3, is SQTIHQWPATLVQPVGSPLSLECTVEGTSNPNLYWYRQAAGRGLQLLFYSVGIGQISSEVPQNLSASRPQDRQFILSSKKLLLSDSGFYLCAWSKGTAFYGYTFGSGTRLTVV.

The chain has TRBV6-2 or TRBV6-3 and TRBJ1-3; D not resolved. The CDR3 contains 14 residues. Germline V gene data show CDR1 as MNHEY and CDR2 as SVGEGT. Trimming shortened V by 2 bases and J by 4 bases, and 9 bases separated the two germline ends. Here the CDR3 reads CASSYARKGNTIYF. The CDR3 DNA sequence: TGTGCCAGCAGTTACGCGAGGAAGGGAAACACCATATATTTT.

This clone was observed a single time. One junction end does not reproduce the germline sequence, and a read error may be involved. The rearrangement joins TRBV6-2 or TRBV6-3 to TRBJ2-7; D is ambiguous. The CDR3 runs 12 residues. Germline V gene lookup returns CDR1 MNHEY and CDR2 SVGEGT. The CDR3 reads CAGSPISYEQYF. For the CDR3, the DNA is TGTGCCGGCAGTCCCATTTCCTACGAGCAGTACTTC.

The DNA for the CDR3 is TGTGCCAGCAGACCGACAGGGAGCAACACCGGGGAGCTGTTTTTT. Its translation is CASRPTGSNTGELFF. J is TRBJ2-2 and V is TRBV2; TRBD1 aligns across 7 bases. The junction had 6 bases not matched to a gene; V was cut back by 6 bases and J by 2 bases. This CDR3 is built from 15 residues. CDR1 and CDR2 (germline): SNHLY, FYNNEI.

The gene calls are TRBV7-2 and TRBJ2-3; D perhaps matches TRBD2 (5 bases). Germline CDR1 SGHTA, CDR2 FQGNSA. CDR3 length: 14 amino acids. Trimming shortened V by 5 bases and J by 1 base, and 10 bases separated the two germline ends. The CDR3 is CASSLRRGTDTQYF. For the CDR3, the DNA is TGTGCCAGCAGCCTCAGGCGGGGCACAGATACGCAGTATTTT. Combining the CDR3 with reference TRBV7-2 and TRBJ2-3 gives the whole variable domain GAGVSQSPSNKVTEKGKDVELRCDPISGHTALYWYRQSLGQGLEFLIYFQGNSAPDKSGLPSDRFSAERTGGSVSTLTIQRTQQEDSAVYLCASSLRRGTDTQYFGPGTRLTVL.

The chain recombines TRBV19 with TRBJ1-5; 8 bases are shared with TRBD1. J lost 2 bases, V lost 5 bases, and 2 bases had no gene match. The CDR3 has 14 amino acids. Germline V CDR1 and CDR2: LNHDA, SQIVND (reference sequence). CDR3 nucleotides: TGTGCCAGTAGTGAGGACAGGGGCAATCAGCCCCAGCATTTT. As protein: CASSEDRGNQPQHF. Using reference TRBV19 and TRBJ1-5 for the parts outside the CDR3, the full variable domain is DGGITQSPKYLFRKEGQNVTLSCEQNLNHDAMYWYRQDPGQGLRLIYYSQIVNDFQKGDIAEGYSVSREKKESFPLTVTSAQKNPTAFYLCASSEDRGNQPQHFGDGTRLSIL.

The rearrangement uses TRBV5-1 and TRBJ1-1; tentatively, D is TRBD1 (6 bases). The CDR3 has 15 residues. Between the trimmed V and J ends, which lost 3 bases and 1 base, there was a span of 13 bases. Germline lookup yields CDR1 SGHRS and CDR2 YFSETQ. The chain's CDR3 is CASSWGRTPNTEAFF. CDR3 in DNA: TGCGCCAGCAGCTGGGGGCGGACTCCGAACACTGAAGCTTTCTTT.

The chain has TRBV6-2 or TRBV6-3 and TRBJ1-1; the D gene is possibly TRBD1 (5 bases). Germline-derived CDR1 and CDR2 are MNHEY and SVGEGT. The CDR3 runs to 14 residues. Trimming stripped 4 bases from V and 1 base from J, with 10 bases between. Written as DNA, the CDR3 is TGTGCCAGCAGTTTCTTGGGGCAGAACACTGAAGCTTTCTTT. This translates into CASSFLGQNTEAFF.

This chain joins TRBV7-8 and TRBJ2-3, with 8 bases lining up with TRBD1. This CDR3 is 16 amino acids long. V lost 5 bases and J lost 8; bases outside the gene matches: 15. Germline V CDR1 and CDR2: SGHVS, FQNEAQ. CDR3 bases: TGTGCCAGCAGCCCCGCCCCTGGACAGGGAGAGGGTACGCAGTATTTT. Encoded protein: CASSPAPGQGEGTQYF.

The chain uses TRBV4-3 and TRBJ1-2; no firm D call. The CDR3 is made up of 18 amino acids. V was clipped by 0 bases and J by 1 base, with 18 bases between them. Germline values: CDR1 LGHNA, CDR2 YSLEER. The CDR3 region is CASSQDVVRASLNYGYTF. DNA of the CDR3: TGCGCCAGCAGCCAAGACGTCGTGCGGGCTTCCCTTAACTATGGCTACACCTTC.